A selection of T cell receptor beta chains follows, all from one sample in a study of cytomegalovirus exposure and HLA in healthy donors. The method was immunoSEQ multiplex PCR; TCRdb's version includes in-frame clones alone and lacks a portion of them. The sample carries 100,000 to 120,000 clones, over 75% recorded once. Source material: PBMCs. These receptor sequences come from a woman aged 40 to 49 in good health and CMV-seropositive. The CDR3 runs from the conserved cysteine through the conserved F or W. Each record gives: D gene, clone size, V gene, J gene, CDR3 protein, CDR3 DNA. The D gene is left open where the match is weak. Clone sizes are given selectively: once, few, many, or a class where the clone is expanded.

>NA|NA|TRBV29-1|TRBJ2-1
CSVVRRDTYNEQFF
TGCAGCGTTGTGAGGAGGGATACCTACAATGAGCAGTTCTTC
>NA|NA|TRBV5-4|TRBJ1-2
CASSFSLGGRRVYYGYTF
TGTGCCAGCAGCTTTTCACTGGGGGGGAGGAGGGTATATTATGGCTACACCTTC
>TRBD2|NA|TRBV28|TRBJ2-3
CASTLGGFMSTQYF
TGTGCCAGCACCCTGGGGGGGTTCATGAGTACGCAGTATTTT
>TRBD1|NA|TRBV11-3|TRBJ1-1
CASSLTGGAEAFF
TGTGCCAGCAGCTTAACAGGGGGGGCTGAAGCTTTCTTT
>NA|few|TRBV12-5|TRBJ1-2
CASGLARGTPGRGYTF
TGTGCTAGTGGTTTGGCCCGCGGGACCCCAGGGCGTGGCTACACCTTC
>TRBD1|NA|TRBV5-1|TRBJ2-1
CASSLTGGLDEQFF
TGCGCCAGCAGCTTAACAGGGGGCCTGGATGAGCAGTTCTTC
>TRBD2|NA|TRBV7-9|TRBJ2-7
CSSSSPRGGVAGGEQYF
TGTTCCAGCAGCTCCCCGCGAGGCGGGGTAGCGGGAGGAGAGCAGTACTTC
>TRBD1|few|TRBV7-9|TRBJ1-2
CASSLYSQGAYGYTF
TGTGCCAGCAGCCTTTACTCACAGGGGGCCTATGGCTACACCTTC
>TRBD1|once|TRBV28|TRBJ1-1
CASSQTGGNVNTEAFF
TGTGCCAGCAGCCAGACAGGGGGCAACGTGAACACTGAAGCTTTCTTT
>TRBD2|NA|TRBV28|TRBJ2-1
CASSWGGNNEQFF
TGTGCCAGCAGTTGGGGGGGAAACAATGAGCAGTTCTTC
>TRBD2|NA|TRBV28|TRBJ2-3
CASFPSGGATYTQYF
TGTGCCAGCTTCCCTAGCGGGGGGGCCACGTATACGCAGTATTTT
>NA|NA|TRBV9|TRBJ2-7
CASSPTSGGIYEQYF
TGTGCCAGCAGCCCAACTTCGGGCGGGATCTACGAGCAGTACTTC
>TRBD2|NA|TRBV5-6|TRBJ2-1
CASSLALAGLGEQFF
TGTGCCAGCAGCTTGGCACTAGCGGGTTTGGGAGAGCAGTTCTTC
>NA|NA|TRBV4-1|TRBJ2-7
CASSQALFSVYEQYF
TGCGCCAGCAGCCAAGCCCTATTCTCCGTCTACGAGCAGTACTTC
>NA|NA|TRBV19|TRBJ2-3
CASSMAQDTQYF
TGTGCCAGTAGTATGGCCCAGGATACGCAGTATTTT
>TRBD1|NA|TRBV7-9|TRBJ1-2
CASRVTGSNYGYTF
TGTGCCAGCAGGGTGACAGGGTCTAACTATGGCTACACCTTC
>TRBD1|NA|TRBV5-6|TRBJ2-3
CASSLRGQGAPSTDTQYF
TGTGCCAGCAGCTTGAGGGGACAGGGGGCTCCGAGCACAGATACGCAGTATTTT
>TRBD1|NA|TRBV12-5|TRBJ1-1
CASGWDSLNTEAFF
TGTGCTAGTGGTTGGGACAGCTTGAACACTGAAGCTTTCTTT
>TRBD1|NA|TRBV27|TRBJ2-2
CASSLGDRVITGELFF
TGTGCCAGCAGTTTAGGGGACAGGGTGATCACCGGGGAGCTGTTTTTT
>NA|NA|TRBV18|TRBJ1-1
CASSQRSGMNTEAFF
TGTGCCAGCTCACAAAGGTCCGGGATGAACACTGAAGCTTTCTTT
>NA|NA|TRBV19|TRBJ1-2
CASSIAGGGNYGYTF
TGTGCCAGTAGTATAGCGGGAGGCGGAAACTATGGCTACACCTTC
>NA|few|TRBV29-1|TRBJ1-2
CIIRDSYGYTF
TGCATAATCCGGGACTCCTATGGCTACACCTTC
>NA|NA|TRBV7-9|TRBJ2-3
CSSSLLSPGADTQYF
TGTTCCAGCAGCTTACTAAGTCCGGGGGCAGATACGCAGTATTTT
>TRBD2|NA|TRBV28|TRBJ2-5
CASRRLWEGWLERGQETQYF
TGTGCCAGCAGAAGACTGTGGGAGGGCTGGTTGGAAAGGGGCCAAGAGACCCAGTACTTC
>NA|NA|TRBV11-2|TRBJ2-5
CASRKAGVGRGKETQYF
TGTGCCAGCAGAAAGGCTGGAGTCGGCAGGGGTAAAGAGACCCAGTACTTC
>NA|NA|TRBV28|TRBJ1-1
CASFWGAGNTEAFF
TGTGCCAGTTTCTGGGGCGCCGGGAACACTGAAGCTTTCTTT
>TRBD1|NA|TRBV14|TRBJ1-2
CASSKGGWPRYGYTF
TGTGCCAGCAGCAAAGGGGGCTGGCCGAGGTATGGCTACACCTTC
>TRBD2|NA|TRBV9|TRBJ2-7
CASSVTSGSIYEQYF
TGTGCCAGCAGCGTAACTAGCGGGAGTATCTACGAGCAGTACTTC
>NA|NA|TRBV4-3|TRBJ2-7
CASSQVGGPPYEQYF
TGCGCCAGCAGCCAAGTTGGAGGGCCCCCCTACGAGCAGTACTTC
>TRBD2|once|TRBV6-1|TRBJ2-5
CASSEFSGGAETQYF
TGTGCCAGCAGTGAATTTAGCGGGGGGGCGGAGACCCAGTACTTC
>NA|NA|TRBV5-1|TRBJ2-2
CASSPGGDSTGELFF
TGCGCCAGCAGCCCGGGCGGGGACTCAACCGGGGAGCTGTTTTTT
>TRBD2|NA|TRBV2|TRBJ2-5
CASGISGMAQETQYF
TGTGCCAGTGGGATTAGCGGGATGGCCCAAGAGACCCAGTACTTC
>NA|NA|TRBV6-5|TRBJ1-3
CASSYSDGSSGNTIYF
TGTGCCAGCAGTTACTCGGATGGGAGCTCTGGAAACACCATATATTTT
>NA|NA|TRBV6-5|TRBJ2-3
CASSSGIPQYF
TGTGCCAGCAGTTCAGGAATTCCGCAGTATTTT
>TRBD2|NA|TRBV9|TRBJ2-1
CASSVAAGGSNEQFF
TGTGCCAGCAGCGTAGCAGCGGGGGGGTCGAATGAGCAGTTCTTC
>TRBD2|NA|TRBV7-9|TRBJ2-7
CASSYSGTSGEQYF
TGTGCCAGCAGCTACTCCGGGACTAGCGGCGAGCAGTACTTC
>NA|NA|TRBV15|TRBJ1-5
CATSRERGGDQPQHF
TGTGCTACCAGCAGAGAGAGAGGGGGGGATCAGCCCCAGCATTTT
>NA|NA|TRBV5-6|TRBJ1-2
CASSLFSGVYGYTF
TGTGCCAGCAGCTTGTTCTCAGGGGTCTATGGCTACACCTTC
>NA|NA|TRBV13|TRBJ2-3
CASSLRADWGSDTQYF
TGTGCCAGCAGCTTACGAGCGGATTGGGGTTCAGATACGCAGTATTTT
>TRBD1|NA|TRBV28|TRBJ2-5
CASSLARDSLYQETQYF
TGTGCCAGCAGTCTCGCCCGGGACAGTCTGTACCAAGAGACCCAGTACTTC
>NA|NA|TRBV5-6|TRBJ1-1
CASSLPLSRDMNTEAFF
TGTGCCAGCAGCCTTCCCCTGAGCAGGGACATGAACACTGAAGCTTTCTTT
>TRBD1|NA|TRBV28|TRBJ1-5
CASRPPGQGWNQPQHF
TGTGCCAGCAGGCCTCCGGGACAGGGGTGGAATCAGCCCCAGCATTTT